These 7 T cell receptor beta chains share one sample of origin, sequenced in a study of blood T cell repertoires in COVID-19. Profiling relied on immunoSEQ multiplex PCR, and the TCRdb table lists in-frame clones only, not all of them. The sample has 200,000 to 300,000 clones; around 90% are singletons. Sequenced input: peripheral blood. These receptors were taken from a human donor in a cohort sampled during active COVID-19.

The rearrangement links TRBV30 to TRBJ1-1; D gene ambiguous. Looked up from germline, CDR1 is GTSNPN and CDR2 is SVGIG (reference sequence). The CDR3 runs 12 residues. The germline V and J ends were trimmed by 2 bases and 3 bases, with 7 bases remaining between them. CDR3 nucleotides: TGTGCCTGGAGTTACATTGACACTGAAGCTTTCTTT. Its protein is CAWSYIDTEAFF.

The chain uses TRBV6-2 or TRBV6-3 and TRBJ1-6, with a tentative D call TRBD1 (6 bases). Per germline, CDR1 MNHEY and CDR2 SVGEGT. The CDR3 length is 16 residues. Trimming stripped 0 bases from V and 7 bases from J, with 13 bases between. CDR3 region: CASSYSGGGRNSPLHF. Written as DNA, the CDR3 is TGTGCCAGCAGTTACTCCGGCGGGGGGCGGAATTCACCCCTCCACTTT.

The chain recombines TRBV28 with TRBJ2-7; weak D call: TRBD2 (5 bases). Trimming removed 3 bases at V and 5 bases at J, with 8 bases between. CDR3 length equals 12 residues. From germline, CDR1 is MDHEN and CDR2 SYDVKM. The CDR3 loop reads CASSLMRDEQYF. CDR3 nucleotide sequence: TGTGCCAGCAGTTTGATGCGGGACGAGCAGTACTTC. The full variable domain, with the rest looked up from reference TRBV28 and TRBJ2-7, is DVKVTQSSRYLVKRTGEKVFLECVQDMDHENMFWYRQDPGLGLRLIYFSYDVKMKEKGDIPEGYSVSREKKERFSLILESASTNQTSMYLCASSLMRDEQYFGPGTRLTVT.

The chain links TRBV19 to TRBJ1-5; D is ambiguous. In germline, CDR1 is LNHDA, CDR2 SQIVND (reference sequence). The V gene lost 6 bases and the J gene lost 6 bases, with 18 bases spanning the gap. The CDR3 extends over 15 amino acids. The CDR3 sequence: CASRVEAGWGQPQHF. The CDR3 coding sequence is TGTGCCAGTAGAGTGGAGGCAGGTTGGGGTCAGCCCCAGCATTTT.

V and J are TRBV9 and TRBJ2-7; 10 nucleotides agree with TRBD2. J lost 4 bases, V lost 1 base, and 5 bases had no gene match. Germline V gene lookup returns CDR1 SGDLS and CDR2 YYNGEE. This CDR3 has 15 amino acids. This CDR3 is CASSVIAGGAYEQYF. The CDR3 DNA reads TGTGCCAGCAGCGTAATAGCGGGAGGAGCGTACGAGCAGTACTTC.

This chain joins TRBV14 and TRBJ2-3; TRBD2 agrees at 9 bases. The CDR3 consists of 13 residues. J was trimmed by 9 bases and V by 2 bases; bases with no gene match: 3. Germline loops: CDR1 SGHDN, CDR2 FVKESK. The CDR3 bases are TGTGCCAGCAGCCAACTTAGCGGGGGCACGCAGTATTTT. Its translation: CASSQLSGGTQYF.

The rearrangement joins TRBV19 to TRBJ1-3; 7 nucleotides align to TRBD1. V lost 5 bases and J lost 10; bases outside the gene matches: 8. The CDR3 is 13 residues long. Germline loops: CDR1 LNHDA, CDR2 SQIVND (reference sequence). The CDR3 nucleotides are TGTGCCAGTAGTGAAACAGGGGTTGGAACCATATATTTT. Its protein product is CASSETGVGTIYF.